This TCR beta chain came from a study of blood T cell repertoires in COVID-19. Study information: COVID-19 samples from acute and convalescent phases originated in the United States, Italy and Spain.

The V gene lost 1 base and the J gene lost 8 bases, with 17 bases spanning the gap. CDR3 length: 15 amino acids. Germline CDR1 reads MDHEN; CDR2 reads SYDVKM. Per the study methods: Reference gene primer amplification gave nucleated cell count estimates. Repertoires were generated with immunoSEQ multiplex PCR, while TCRdb's copy carries only in-frame clones and drops some. V and J calls and clone size come straight from that table; D and trimming were deduced from the DNA. This table holds 40,000 to 55,000 clones, approximately 84% found once. The TCR originated in a man between 50 and 59 years old with acute or convalescent COVID-19. The V and J genes are TRBV28 and TRBJ1-2, with a tentative D call TRBD1 (6 bases). Sequenced input: peripheral blood. This CDR3 is CASSLSQSGVRGYTF. The CDR3 coding sequence is TGTGCCAGCAGTTTATCCCAGTCAGGGGTTCGAGGCTACACCTTC.